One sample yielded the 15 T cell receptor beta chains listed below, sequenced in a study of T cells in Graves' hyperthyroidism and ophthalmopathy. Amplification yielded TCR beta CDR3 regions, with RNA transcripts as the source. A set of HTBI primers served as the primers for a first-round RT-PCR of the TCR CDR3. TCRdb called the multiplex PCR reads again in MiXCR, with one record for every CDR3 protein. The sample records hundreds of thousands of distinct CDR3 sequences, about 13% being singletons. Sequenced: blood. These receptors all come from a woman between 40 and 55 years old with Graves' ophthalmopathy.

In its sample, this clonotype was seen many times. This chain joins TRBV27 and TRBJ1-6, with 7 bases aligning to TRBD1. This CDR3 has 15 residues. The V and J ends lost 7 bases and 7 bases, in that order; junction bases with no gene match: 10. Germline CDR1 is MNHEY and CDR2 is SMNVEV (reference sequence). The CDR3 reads CASTLTGQRNSPLHF. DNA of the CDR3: TGTGCCAGCACCCTTACGGGACAGAGAAATTCACCCCTCCACTTT.

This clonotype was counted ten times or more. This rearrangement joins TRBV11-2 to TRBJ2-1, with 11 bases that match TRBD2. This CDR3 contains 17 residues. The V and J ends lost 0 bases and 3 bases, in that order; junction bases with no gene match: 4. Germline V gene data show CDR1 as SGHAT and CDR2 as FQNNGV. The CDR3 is CASSLDRTSGSYNEQFF. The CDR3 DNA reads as TGTGCCAGCAGCTTAGATCGAACTAGCGGGAGCTACAATGAGCAGTTCTTC.

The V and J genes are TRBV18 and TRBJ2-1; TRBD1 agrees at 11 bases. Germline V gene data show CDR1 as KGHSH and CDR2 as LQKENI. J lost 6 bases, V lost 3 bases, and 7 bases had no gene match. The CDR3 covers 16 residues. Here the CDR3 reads CASSPRLGTGGNEQFF. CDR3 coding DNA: TGTGCCAGCTCACCGCGACTCGGGACAGGGGGCAATGAGCAGTTCTTC. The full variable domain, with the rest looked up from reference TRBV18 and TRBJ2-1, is NAGVMQNPRHLVRRRGQEARLRCSPMKGHSHVYWYRQLPEEGLKFMVYLQKENIIDESGMPKERFSAEFPKEGPSILRIQQVVRGDSAAYFCASSPRLGTGGNEQFFGPGTRLTVL.

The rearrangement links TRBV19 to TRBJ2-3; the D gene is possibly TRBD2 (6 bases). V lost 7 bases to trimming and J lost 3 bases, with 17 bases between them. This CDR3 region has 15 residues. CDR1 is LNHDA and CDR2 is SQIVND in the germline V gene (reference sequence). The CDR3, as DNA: TGTGCCAGTACTACCCGTTGGGGGGAGACAGATACGCAGTATTTT. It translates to CASTTRWGETDTQYF.

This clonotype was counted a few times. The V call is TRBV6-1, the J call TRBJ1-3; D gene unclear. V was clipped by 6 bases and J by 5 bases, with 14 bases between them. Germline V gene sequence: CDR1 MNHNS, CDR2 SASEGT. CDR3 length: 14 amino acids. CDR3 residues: CASSPTMRRNTIYF. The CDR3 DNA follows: TGTGCCAGCAGCCCAACAATGCGAAGAAACACCATATATTTT.

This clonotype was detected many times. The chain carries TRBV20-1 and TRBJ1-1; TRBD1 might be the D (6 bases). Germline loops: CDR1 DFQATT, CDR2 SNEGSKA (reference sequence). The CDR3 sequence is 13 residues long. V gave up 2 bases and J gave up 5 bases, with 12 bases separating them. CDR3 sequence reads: CSARRGAETEAFF. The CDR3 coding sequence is TGCAGTGCTAGAAGGGGGGCAGAAACTGAAGCTTTCTTT.

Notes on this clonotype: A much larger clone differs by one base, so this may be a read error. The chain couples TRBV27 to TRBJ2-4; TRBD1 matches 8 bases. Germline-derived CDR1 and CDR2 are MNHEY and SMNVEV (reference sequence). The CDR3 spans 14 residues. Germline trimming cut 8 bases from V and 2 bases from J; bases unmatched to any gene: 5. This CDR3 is CASQGAGSKNIQYF. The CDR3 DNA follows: TGTGCCAGCCAGGGGGCTGGATCCAAAAACATTCAGTACTTC.

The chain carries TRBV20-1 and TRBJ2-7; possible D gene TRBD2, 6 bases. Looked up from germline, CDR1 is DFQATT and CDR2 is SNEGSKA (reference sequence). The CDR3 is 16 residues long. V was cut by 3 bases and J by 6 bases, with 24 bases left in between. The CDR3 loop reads CSASRIPGLQSGEQYF. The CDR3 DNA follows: TGCAGTGCTAGTCGGATACCGGGACTCCAGTCAGGCGAGCAGTACTTC.

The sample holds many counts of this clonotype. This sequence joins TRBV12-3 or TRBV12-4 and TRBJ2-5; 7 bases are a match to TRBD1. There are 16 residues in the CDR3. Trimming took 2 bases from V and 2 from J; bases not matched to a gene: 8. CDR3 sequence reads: CASSLFGDRIQETQYF. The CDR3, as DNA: TGTGCCAGCAGTTTATTCGGGGACAGAATTCAAGAGACCCAGTACTTC.

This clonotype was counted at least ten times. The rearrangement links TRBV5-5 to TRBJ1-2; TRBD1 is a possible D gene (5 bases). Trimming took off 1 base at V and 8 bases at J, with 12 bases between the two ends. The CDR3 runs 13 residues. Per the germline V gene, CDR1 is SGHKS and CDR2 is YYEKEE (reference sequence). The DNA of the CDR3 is TGTGCCAGCAGCTTGCAGGGATCGGAAGGCTACACCTTC. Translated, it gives CASSLQGSEGYTF.

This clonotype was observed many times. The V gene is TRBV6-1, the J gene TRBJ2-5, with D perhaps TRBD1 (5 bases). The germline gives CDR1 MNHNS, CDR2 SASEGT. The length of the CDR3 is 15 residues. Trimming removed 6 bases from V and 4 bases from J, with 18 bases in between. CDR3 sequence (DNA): TGTGCCAGCAGCCCACCAGGCAGGGTTGGAGAGACCCAGTACTTC. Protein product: CASSPPGRVGETQYF.

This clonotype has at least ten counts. CDR3 DNA: TGCGCCAGCAGACCGGGAATAAGCTACGAGCAGTACTTC. As protein: CASRPGISYEQYF. The J gene is TRBJ2-7, the V gene TRBV5-1; possible D gene TRBD2, 5 bases. V shed 5 bases and J shed 3 bases, with 12 bases lying between them. Germline lookup yields CDR1 SGHRS and CDR2 YFSETQ. CDR3 length: 13 amino acids.

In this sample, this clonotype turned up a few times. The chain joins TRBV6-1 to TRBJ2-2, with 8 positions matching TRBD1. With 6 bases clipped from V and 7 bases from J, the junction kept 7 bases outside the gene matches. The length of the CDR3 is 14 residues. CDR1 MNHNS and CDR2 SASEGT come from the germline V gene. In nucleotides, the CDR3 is TGTGCCAGCAGATCGGACAGGGCGGGCGGGGAGCTGTTTTTT. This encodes CASRSDRAGGELFF.

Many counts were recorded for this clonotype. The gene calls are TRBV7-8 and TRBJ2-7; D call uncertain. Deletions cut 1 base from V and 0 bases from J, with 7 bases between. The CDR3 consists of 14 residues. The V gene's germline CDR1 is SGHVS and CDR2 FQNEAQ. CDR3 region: CASSLGDASYEQYF. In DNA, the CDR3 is TGTGCCAGCAGCTTAGGCGATGCCTCCTACGAGCAGTACTTC.

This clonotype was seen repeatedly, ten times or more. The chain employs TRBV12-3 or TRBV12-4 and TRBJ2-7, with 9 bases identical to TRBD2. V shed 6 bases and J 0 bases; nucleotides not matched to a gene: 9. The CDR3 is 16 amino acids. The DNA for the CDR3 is TGTGCCAGCAGCTACTCTAGCGGGAACAGCTCCTACGAGCAGTACTTC. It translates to CASSYSSGNSSYEQYF.